This section outlines one T cell receptor beta chain sequence together with its context. Its antigen remains unknown. These data originate in a study of OX40 agonist ivuxolimab in advanced cancers. Across the whole study: Every 2 weeks, patients got intravenous ivuxolimab at one of six dose levels (0.01-10 mg/kg). Overall study results and limits: Blood T cells, both CD4+ and CD8+, expanded clonally by week 6 at 0.1 to 3.0 mg/kg.

V was trimmed by 0 bases and J by 3 bases, leaving 15 bases between them. Per the germline V gene, CDR1 is SGHDN and CDR2 is FVKESK. There are 16 residues in the CDR3. The assay was immunoSEQ multiplex PCR, and TCRdb's table has in-frame clones only and misses some. Of several thousand clones in the sample, approximately 71% are singletons; the top ten hold around 18%. The V and J genes are TRBV14 and TRBJ2-7; D ambiguous. The receptor was derived from an adult with an advanced solid tumor such as melanoma, head and neck, liver or kidney cancer. The material was CD4+ or CD8+ T cells sorted from blood, obtained in a trial of the OX40 agonist ivuxolimab. CDR3 loop: CASSQDFTGPIYEQYF. The DNA for the CDR3 is TGTGCCAGCAGCCAAGATTTTACTGGGCCGATCTACGAGCAGTACTTC.